This TCR beta chain was retrieved from a study of blood T cell repertoires in COVID-19. V gave up 4 bases and J gave up 6 bases, with 12 bases separating them. Germline loops: CDR1 GTSNPN, CDR2 SVGIG (reference sequence). This CDR3 comprises 12 residues. Generated by immunoSEQ multiplex PCR, the TCRdb table keeps only in-frame clones and is missing some. The data show about 270,000 clones, 80% to 90% seen once. Material: PBMCs or T cells enriched from blood (not recorded which). This TCR derives from a woman in her twenties or thirties with acute COVID-19. The chain combines TRBV30 with TRBJ1-2; D unclear. CDR3 coding DNA: TGTGCCTGGAAAGTGGCGGTCGATGGCTACACCTTC. This encodes CAWKVAVDGYTF.